This T cell receptor (beta chain) comes out of a study of quantifying T cell responses using KT2 cells. Study-wide context: TCR alpha and beta constant-region primers primed reverse transcription of RNA. The second PCR ran as a qPCR until a predetermined fluorescence threshold was reached. Estimated efficiency of the T4 ligation step was above 9.5% under optimum conditions.

The CDR3 has 15 residues. Germline loops: CDR1 SGHDN, CDR2 FVKESK. An oligo carrying a UMI was ligated to the cDNA 3' end. First-round PCR used about 4 cycles and beta primers RC1.1 and RC1.2 covering TRBC1 and TRBC2. Starting with the second PCR, alpha and beta TCR chains went through separate processing. TCRdb passed the UMI-ligation and nested PCR reads through MiXCR, listing each CDR3 protein once. In the table there are tens of thousands of distinct CDR3 sequences, roughly 7.2% of which are singletons. Different KT2-to-PBMC ratios were created with a constant PBMC count. This clonotype was counted only a few times.

The chain combines TRBV14 with TRBJ2-3; D is perhaps TRBD1 (6 bases). The J call is in doubt because the DNA end fits TRBJ1-5 better. The receptor's source is a human donor. Sequencing was performed on PBMCs spiked with cells of the T cell clone KT2. CDR3 DNA sequence: TGTGCCAGCAGCCAATTTGTGCGCCGGACAGATACGCAGCATTTT. Translation: CASSQFVRRTDTQHF.